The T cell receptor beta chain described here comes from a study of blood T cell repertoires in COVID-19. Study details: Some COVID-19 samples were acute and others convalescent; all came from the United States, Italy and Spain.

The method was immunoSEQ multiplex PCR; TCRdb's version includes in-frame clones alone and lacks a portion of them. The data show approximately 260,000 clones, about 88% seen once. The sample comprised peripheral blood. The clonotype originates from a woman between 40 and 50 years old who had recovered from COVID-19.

The CDR3 DNA sequence: TGTGCCAGCAGTTTAGTGAGTCCCCTTAACACCGGGGAGCTGTTTTTT. This sequence encodes CASSLVSPLNTGELFF. J is TRBJ2-2 and V is TRBV27, with D uncertain. Trimming shortened V by 2 bases and J by 2 bases, and 12 bases separated the two germline ends. This CDR3 region has 16 residues. CDR1 MNHEY and CDR2 SMNVEV come from the germline V gene (reference sequence).